These 17 T cell receptor beta chains were sequenced from one sample in a study of T cell repertoires in cytomegalovirus infection. Using its own MiXCR run on the reads, TCRdb lists one record per CDR3 protein. The sample holds hundreds of thousands of distinct CDR3 sequences, approximately 7% seen once. The sample consisted of PBMCs. Receptor source: a human donor in good health (CMV status not recorded). Some clones in this sample may be carry-over from other donors' samples.

The chain joins TRBV7-9 to TRBJ1-1, with TRBD1 matching 7 bases. The CDR3 is 13 amino acids. CDR1 is SEHNR, CDR2 FQNEAQ, per germline (reference sequence). V was pared by 5 bases and J by 6 bases, with 6 bases of the junction left unmatched. CDR3 sequence: CASSGYRGAEAFF. The CDR3 DNA reads TGTGCCAGCAGCGGTTACAGGGGCGCTGAAGCTTTCTTT.

This clonotype came up many times. V usage is TRBV4-1 and J usage is TRBJ1-2; D unclear. In germline, CDR1 is MGHRA, CDR2 YSYEKL. Trimming removed 1 base from V and 8 bases from J, with 17 bases in between. The CDR3 runs to 15 residues. In DNA, the CDR3 is TGCGCCAGCAGCCAAGTCACGGGGTTTCGTTCAGGCTACACCTTC. It encodes CASSQVTGFRSGYTF.

This clonotype was counted at least ten times. The CDR3 reads CASSLGQGKRTQYF. Written as DNA, the CDR3 is TGTGCCAGCAGCTTGGGACAGGGAAAGAGGACGCAGTATTTT. The chain employs TRBV7-2 and TRBJ2-3; 9 nucleotides agree with TRBD1. The J segment lost 9 bases and the V segment lost 3 bases, leaving 7 bases of the junction unmatched. Per the germline V gene, CDR1 is SGHTA and CDR2 is FQGNSA. This CDR3 contains 14 residues.

There are many counts of this clonotype. The chain links TRBV7-2 to TRBJ1-2; a weak D match, TRBD1 (6 bases). V lost 1 base and J lost 4, with 19 bases in between. The CDR3 covers 17 residues. Per germline, CDR1 SGHTA and CDR2 FQGNSA. This CDR3 reads CASSLGSESAGVYGYTF. The CDR3, as DNA: TGTGCCAGCAGCTTAGGATCGGAAAGTGCAGGGGTCTATGGCTACACCTTC.

This clonotype was recorded at least ten times. The chain employs TRBV7-3 and TRBJ1-1, with unresolved D. The CDR3 is made up of 16 amino acids. Germline V gene sequence: CDR1 SGHTA, CDR2 FQGTGA. The V and J ends lost 1 base and 7 bases respectively, with 19 bases between them. The CDR3 loop reads CASSLKPPTVGVEAFF. The CDR3 DNA is TGTGCCAGCAGCTTAAAACCCCCGACGGTCGGGGTTGAAGCTTTCTTT.

V usage is TRBV20-1 and J usage is TRBJ2-7, with D maybe TRBD2 (5 bases). The germline V gene encodes CDR1 DFQATT and CDR2 SNEGSKA (reference sequence). V lost 0 bases, J lost 0 bases, and 12 bases lay in between. The CDR3 contains 15 residues. Here the CDR3 reads CSARDPDFPSYEQYF. CDR3 bases: TGCAGTGCTAGAGATCCGGACTTCCCCTCCTACGAGCAGTACTTC.

In this sample, this clonotype turned up many times. V and J are TRBV25-1 and TRBJ1-2; D gene ambiguous. CDR1 and CDR2 (germline): MGHDK, SYGVNS. This CDR3 has 12 amino acids. The V and J ends lost 1 base and 8 bases respectively, with 8 bases between them. The CDR3 protein is CASSEFLGGYTF. CDR3 bases: TGTGCCAGCAGTGAATTTCTCGGGGGCTACACCTTC.

This clonotype was seen ten or more times. J is TRBJ2-3 and V is TRBV7-2; D unclear. Trimming left V 2 bases short and J 2 bases short, with 8 bases between. This CDR3 region has 14 residues. The germline V gene has CDR1 SGHTA and CDR2 FQGNSA. The CDR3 DNA is TGTGCCAGCAGCTTATCCCCGGCCACAGATACGCAGTATTTT. Translating gives CASSLSPATDTQYF.

This clonotype was observed a few times. The chain joins TRBV20-1 to TRBJ1-5; a possible D gene is TRBD1 (5 bases). The CDR3 runs to 14 residues. The germline V gene encodes CDR1 DFQATT and CDR2 SNEGSKA (reference sequence). V gave up 0 bases and J gave up 5 bases, with 11 bases separating them. The CDR3 loop reads CSARDPGDYQPQHF. The CDR3 nucleotides read TGCAGTGCTAGAGATCCCGGGGACTATCAGCCCCAGCATTTT.

This clonotype was recorded many times. The rearrangement joins TRBV11-2 to TRBJ1-1; D possibly corresponds to TRBD1 (5 bases). V gave up 6 bases and J gave up 3 bases, with 17 bases separating them. Germline CDR1 is SGHAT and CDR2 is FQNNGV. CDR3 length: 15 residues. The CDR3 reads CASRLSGGGYTEAFF. The CDR3 coding sequence is TGTGCCAGCAGGCTCTCCGGGGGTGGGTACACTGAAGCTTTCTTT.

The rearrangement links TRBV5-1 to TRBJ2-7, with D uncertain. CDR3 length equals 13 residues. The germline V gene has CDR1 SGHRS and CDR2 YFSETQ. V lost 2 bases and J 1 base, leaving 7 bases between the germline ends. CDR3 in amino acids: CASSFTDSYEQYF. As DNA, the CDR3 is TGCGCCAGCAGCTTTACTGATTCCTACGAGCAGTACTTC.

This clonotype was recorded at least ten times. V gene TRBV15 combines with J gene TRBJ2-7; 9 bases fit TRBD1. Germline CDR1 reads LNHNV; CDR2 reads YYDKDF (reference sequence). CDR3 length: 16 residues. Trimming took 0 bases from V and 1 from J; bases not matched to a gene: 4. The CDR3 DNA reads TGTGCCACCAGCAGAGATTATGGACAGGGGTCCTACGAGCAGTACTTC. The encoded protein is CATSRDYGQGSYEQYF.

The V call is TRBV23-1, the J call TRBJ2-1; D ambiguous. TRBV23-1 belongs to the ORF category, with a function that is uncertain. V was pared by 5 bases and J by 4 bases, with 12 bases between. The length of the CDR3 is 14 residues. The CDR3: CASSAWPYYNEQFF. Here the CDR3 DNA reads TGCGCCAGCAGTGCGTGGCCTTATTACAATGAGCAGTTCTTC.

This clonotype was counted at least ten times. V usage is TRBV7-8 and J usage is TRBJ1-1; TRBD1 might be the D (6 bases). The CDR3 contains 18 residues. Trimming took off 5 bases at V and 1 base at J, with 23 bases between the two ends. The germline V gene has CDR1 SGHVS and CDR2 FQNEAQ. CDR3 in amino acids: CASSLYVGGASRNTEAFF. For the CDR3, the DNA is TGTGCCAGCAGCCTCTACGTGGGGGGCGCATCTCGGAACACTGAAGCTTTCTTT. Drawing the rest from reference TRBV7-8 and TRBJ1-1, the complete variable domain is GAGVSQSPRYKVAKRGQDVALRCDPISGHVSLFWYQQALGQGPEFLTYFQNEAQLDKSGLPSDRFFAERPEGSVSTLKIQRTQQEDSAVYLCASSLYVGGASRNTEAFFGQGTRLTVV.

This clonotype has a count of ten or more. The chain employs TRBV20-1 and TRBJ1-2, with D unclear. The CDR3 loop spans 13 amino acids. V was cut by 5 bases and J by 4 bases, with 14 bases left in between. Germline CDR1 reads DFQATT; CDR2 reads SNEGSKA (reference sequence). The CDR3 spells CSARADPGYGYTF. The CDR3 DNA reads as TGCAGTGCTCGCGCCGATCCCGGCTATGGCTACACCTTC.

In its sample, this clonotype was seen many times. The chain combines TRBV20-1 with TRBJ1-3; D gene unclear. V shed 3 bases and J shed 5 bases, with 14 bases lying between them. CDR3 length: 14 residues. CDR1 is DFQATT, CDR2 SNEGSKA, per germline (reference sequence). CDR3 in amino acids: CSASPVKGRNTIYF. The CDR3 region has the DNA TGCAGTGCTAGTCCTGTGAAGGGCCGAAACACCATATATTTT.

The table lists this clonotype with many counts. V gene TRBV7-2 combines with J gene TRBJ2-1, with 12 bases lining up with TRBD2. V dropped 3 bases and J dropped 5; count of bases not matched to a gene: 2. The CDR3 spans 15 residues. In germline, CDR1 is SGHTA, CDR2 FQGNSA. The CDR3 loop reads CASSFLAGGHNEQFF. In DNA, the CDR3 is TGTGCCAGCAGCTTTCTAGCGGGGGGGCACAATGAGCAGTTCTTC.